Listed below are T cell receptor beta chains from one sample, sequenced in a study of T cell changes during pregnancy in multiple sclerosis. Sequencing was performed with immunoSEQ multiplex PCR; in TCRdb, only in-frame clones are kept and a portion is missing. The sample consists of roughly 86,000 clones, 85% to 95% of them appearing once. The sequenced sample was peripheral blood, obtained in the first trimester of pregnancy. These receptors all stem from a female donor with multiple sclerosis, enrolled in a pregnancy study. The CDR3 runs from the conserved cysteine through the conserved F or W. A D gene is named only where the DNA matches it firmly. Size values are once, few and many counts, or a class for expanded clones, and some rows have none.

size: -
D: -
J: TRBJ2-2
length: 15
V: TRBV2
DNA: TGTGCCAGCAGTCTCCAGAGGGGGGGGACCGGGGAGCTGTTTTTT
CDR3: CASSLQRGGTGELFF

size: few
D: -
J: TRBJ2-3
length: 16
V: TRBV6-4
DNA: TGTGCCAGCAGTGACTCGGCAGCGACTAGCACAGATACGCAGTATTTT
CDR3: CASSDSAATSTDTQYF

size: -
D: TRBD1
J: TRBJ1-5
length: 16
V: TRBV4-2
DNA: TGTGCCAGCAGCCAAGCCGGGACAGCCCGGGGTCAGCCCCAGCATTTT
CDR3: CASSQAGTARGQPQHF

size: -
D: TRBD2
J: TRBJ2-3
length: 16
V: TRBV2
DNA: TGTGCCAGCAGCGTGGGTGCGGGGGTTAGCACAGATACGCAGTATTTT
CDR3: CASSVGAGVSTDTQYF

size: -
D: TRBD1
J: TRBJ1-5
length: 14
V: TRBV28
DNA: TGTGCCAGCAGTCCCGGACAGGGAATTCAGCCCCAGCATTTT
CDR3: CASSPGQGIQPQHF

size: -
D: TRBD1
J: TRBJ1-2
length: 14
V: TRBV6-1
DNA: TGTGCCAGCAGGGGGGACAGAGCTAACTATGGCTACACCTTC
CDR3: CASRGDRANYGYTF

size: once
D: TRBD1
J: TRBJ2-7
length: 17
V: TRBV7-9
DNA: TGTGCCAGCAGCTTAACCGACTTACAGGGGGCCGCCTACGAGCAGTACTTC
CDR3: CASSLTDLQGAAYEQYF

size: -
D: TRBD2
J: TRBJ2-1
length: 15
V: TRBV30
DNA: TGTGCCTGGGATGCCGGGACTAGCTCCTACAATGAGCAGTTCTTC
CDR3: CAWDAGTSSYNEQFF

size: -
D: -
J: TRBJ2-3
length: 15
V: TRBV11-2
DNA: TGTGCCAGCAGCTTAGCAGCGCCAAGCACAGATACGCAGTATTTT
CDR3: CASSLAAPSTDTQYF

size: -
D: -
J: TRBJ2-1
length: 17
V: TRBV5-1
DNA: TGCGCCAGCAGCCCAATGGACTTCCGCGGGTCCTACAATGAGCAGTTCTTC
CDR3: CASSPMDFRGSYNEQFF

size: -
D: -
J: TRBJ1-4
length: 13
V: TRBV19
DNA: TGTGCCAGTAGATCCCAGGGATCTGAAAAACTGTTTTTT
CDR3: CASRSQGSEKLFF

size: -
D: TRBD2
J: TRBJ2-2
length: 15
V: TRBV6-1
DNA: TGTGCCAGCAGTGATTACGGGAGGGCCATCGGGGAGCTGTTTTTT
CDR3: CASSDYGRAIGELFF

size: -
D: -
J: TRBJ1-1
length: 18
V: TRBV19
DNA: TGTGCCAGTAGTATAGCTCTCGCCTATGCTCGTCATGGCACTGAAGCTTTCTTT
CDR3: CASSIALAYARHGTEAFF

size: -
D: -
J: TRBJ2-5
length: 20
V: TRBV4-1
DNA: TGCGCCAGCAGCCAAGGAGGAGACAGGACCGATATGAGGTACCAAGAGACCCAGTACTTC
CDR3: CASSQGGDRTDMRYQETQYF

size: -
D: -
J: TRBJ2-7
length: 15
V: TRBV19
DNA: TGTGCCAGTAGTTATCAGGGGATTCGGGACTACGAGCAGTACTTC
CDR3: CASSYQGIRDYEQYF

size: -
D: TRBD2
J: TRBJ2-5
length: 17
V: TRBV11-2
DNA: TGTGCCAGCACCGAACTAGCGGGCGCCGGTGGAGGAGAGACCCAGTACTTC
CDR3: CASTELAGAGGGETQYF

size: once
D: TRBD2
J: TRBJ2-7
length: 15
V: TRBV7-8
DNA: TGTGCCAGCAGCCCCATGCGCGGGAGTTCCGACGAGCAGTACTTC
CDR3: CASSPMRGSSDEQYF

size: -
D: TRBD2
J: TRBJ2-3
length: 12
V: TRBV15
DNA: TGTGCCACCAGCCTAGCGGGAGTCACGCAGTATTTT
CDR3: CATSLAGVTQYF

size: -
D: -
J: TRBJ2-7
length: 11
V: TRBV5-1
DNA: TGCGCCAGCAGCTTGAGGGGGGAGCAGTACTTC
CDR3: CASSLRGEQYF

size: -
D: -
J: TRBJ1-6
length: 15
V: TRBV5-8
DNA: TGTGCCAGCAGCTTGCGGTCGGCGGGATCATCACCCCTCCACTTT
CDR3: CASSLRSAGSSPLHF

size: -
D: -
J: TRBJ2-5
length: 14
V: TRBV7-6
DNA: TGTGCCAGCAGCTTACAGGAAATCCAAGAGACCCAGTACTTC
CDR3: CASSLQEIQETQYF

size: -
D: -
J: TRBJ2-5
length: 12
V: TRBV29-1
DNA: TGCAGCGTTGGGACTTCCCAAGAGACCCAGTACTTC
CDR3: CSVGTSQETQYF

size: -
D: -
J: TRBJ2-1
length: 15
V: TRBV18
DNA: TGTGCCAGCTCACCTTCTAGTAGCTCCTACAATGAGCAGTTCTTC
CDR3: CASSPSSSSYNEQFF

size: -
D: TRBD2
J: TRBJ2-7
length: 15
V: TRBV7-9
DNA: TGTGCCAGCAGCTGGGGCGGGGGAAGCTCCTACGAGCAGTACTTC
CDR3: CASSWGGGSSYEQYF

size: few
D: -
J: TRBJ2-7
length: 15
V: TRBV7-9
DNA: TGTGCCAGCAGCCTGAGGGGGAGTCCCACCTACGAGCAGTACTTC
CDR3: CASSLRGSPTYEQYF

size: -
D: -
J: TRBJ2-3
length: 12
V: TRBV28
DNA: TGTGCCAGCAGCCCTAGCACAGATACGCAGTATTTT
CDR3: CASSPSTDTQYF

size: -
D: TRBD2
J: TRBJ2-1
length: 17
V: TRBV18
DNA: TGTGCCAGCTCACCTAAAGTAGCGGGAGGGAATTACAATGAGCAGTTCTTC
CDR3: CASSPKVAGGNYNEQFF

size: -
D: TRBD1
J: TRBJ1-4
length: 13
V: TRBV28
DNA: TGTGCCAGCTACGGACAGGGGAATGAAAAACTGTTTTTT
CDR3: CASYGQGNEKLFF

size: -
D: TRBD1
J: TRBJ2-2
length: 15
V: TRBV7-3
DNA: TGTGCCAGCAGTCGCTACAGGGGGCAAGGCGGGGAGCTGTTTTTT
CDR3: CASSRYRGQGGELFF

size: -
D: TRBD1
J: TRBJ2-7
length: 14
V: TRBV5-4
DNA: TGTGCCAGCAGGGTCGAGACAGGGGCCTACGAGCAGTACTTC
CDR3: CASRVETGAYEQYF

size: -
D: -
J: TRBJ1-1
length: 15
V: TRBV19
DNA: TGTGCCAGCTCCCCCGCGGGGGGGTCGAACACTGAAGCTTTCTTT
CDR3: CASSPAGGSNTEAFF

size: -
D: -
J: TRBJ1-1
length: 14
V: TRBV6-1
DNA: TGTGCCAGCAGTCCCTCGGGGGACCAGGGTGAAGCTTTCTTT
CDR3: CASSPSGDQGEAFF

size: -
D: TRBD1
J: TRBJ1-1
length: 13
V: TRBV28
DNA: TGTGCCAGATGGGACAGGGGTCCCACTGAAGCTTTCTTT
CDR3: CARWDRGPTEAFF

size: -
D: TRBD1
J: TRBJ1-2
length: 14
V: TRBV28
DNA: TGTGCCAGCAGTTCAGGACAGGGGATCTATGGCTACACCTTC
CDR3: CASSSGQGIYGYTF

size: once
D: -
J: TRBJ2-3
length: 13
V: TRBV7-6
DNA: TGTGCCAGCAGCTTAGGGGGGGTAGGTGTGGAGTATTTT
CDR3: CASSLGGVGVEYF